A selection of T cell receptor beta chains follows, all from one sample in a study of Ad26.COV2.S vaccination and SARS-CoV-2 variants. Assay: immunoSEQ multiplex PCR; the TCRdb copy retains only in-frame clones and omits some. This table has 300,000 to 400,000 clones, roughly 87% appearing once. The starting material was peripheral blood, obtained in a trial of Ad26.COV2.S vaccine versus placebo. The receptors derive from a person aged 18-60 years who received the Ad26.COV2.S COVID-19 vaccine or a placebo. The conserved cysteine and the conserved F or W are not part of the CDR3 here. Fields, in order: J gene, D gene, clone size, V gene, CDR3 protein. A D gene is named only where the DNA matches it firmly. The size field is filled for only some rows; it gives once, few, many or a size class.

j_call: TRBJ2-2
d_call: .
clone_size: .
v_call: TRBV6-5
cdr3_aa: ASSYRGRNTGELF

j_call: TRBJ2-3
d_call: TRBD2
clone_size: .
v_call: TRBV7-6
cdr3_aa: ASSSERGADTQY

j_call: TRBJ1-5
d_call: TRBD1
clone_size: few
v_call: TRBV30
cdr3_aa: AWAGTGDNQPQH

j_call: TRBJ1-1
d_call: TRBD1
clone_size: few
v_call: TRBV27
cdr3_aa: ASRYQGANTEAF

j_call: TRBJ1-2
d_call: .
clone_size: .
v_call: TRBV12-5
cdr3_aa: ASGPLSG

j_call: TRBJ1-2
d_call: .
clone_size: once
v_call: TRBV7-9
cdr3_aa: ASSLGTSVPNYGYT

j_call: TRBJ1-4
d_call: .
clone_size: .
v_call: TRBV3-1/TRBV3-2
cdr3_aa: ASSQDRPATNEKLF

j_call: TRBJ2-3
d_call: TRBD2
clone_size: .
v_call: TRBV4-3
cdr3_aa: ASSQDGTNRARGTDTQY

j_call: TRBJ2-3
d_call: .
clone_size: .
v_call: TRBV14
cdr3_aa: ASSLQPGRRTDTQY

j_call: TRBJ2-2
d_call: .
clone_size: .
v_call: TRBV7-7
cdr3_aa: ASSLTAGELF

j_call: TRBJ1-2
d_call: .
clone_size: .
v_call: TRBV30
cdr3_aa: AWGTAPGGHGYT

j_call: TRBJ2-7
d_call: .
clone_size: .
v_call: TRBV14
cdr3_aa: ASSPPERRGYSYEQY

j_call: TRBJ2-3
d_call: TRBD2
clone_size: once
v_call: TRBV3-1/TRBV3-2
cdr3_aa: ASSPTSGGTDTQY

j_call: TRBJ2-7
d_call: TRBD1
clone_size: .
v_call: TRBV5-1
cdr3_aa: ASSLADRVPHEQY

j_call: TRBJ2-2
d_call: .
clone_size: .
v_call: TRBV15
cdr3_aa: ATRTPGELF

j_call: TRBJ1-1
d_call: .
clone_size: .
v_call: TRBV12-3/TRBV12-4
cdr3_aa: ASSFIGFEAF

j_call: TRBJ1-3
d_call: .
clone_size: few
v_call: TRBV9
cdr3_aa: ASSSQPRTEETGNTIY

j_call: TRBJ2-1
d_call: .
clone_size: .
v_call: TRBV5-8
cdr3_aa: ASASGLNEQF

j_call: TRBJ1-2
d_call: .
clone_size: once
v_call: TRBV19
cdr3_aa: ASSIVVQALGGYT

j_call: TRBJ2-2
d_call: TRBD2
clone_size: .
v_call: TRBV10-3
cdr3_aa: AIRTGLAGENTGELF

j_call: TRBJ2-7
d_call: .
clone_size: once
v_call: TRBV6-6
cdr3_aa: ASSPGLTYEQY

j_call: TRBJ2-1
d_call: .
clone_size: .
v_call: TRBV5-1
cdr3_aa: ASSFRDAYNEQF

j_call: TRBJ2-1
d_call: .
clone_size: .
v_call: TRBV5-1
cdr3_aa: ASSLDDTDNEQF

j_call: TRBJ1-4
d_call: .
clone_size: .
v_call: TRBV6-5
cdr3_aa: ASSYSTDSNVKLF

j_call: TRBJ2-3
d_call: .
clone_size: .
v_call: TRBV6-5
cdr3_aa: ASSSTRTPDTQY

j_call: TRBJ1-5
d_call: .
clone_size: .
v_call: TRBV6-6
cdr3_aa: ASSQQGSNQPQH

j_call: TRBJ2-1
d_call: .
clone_size: .
v_call: TRBV3-1/TRBV3-2
cdr3_aa: ASSQDHNEQF

j_call: TRBJ1-2
d_call: .
clone_size: .
v_call: TRBV6-5
cdr3_aa: ASSQTEYNYGYT

j_call: TRBJ1-1
d_call: .
clone_size: .
v_call: TRBV19
cdr3_aa: ASSIGRGEAF

j_call: TRBJ1-2
d_call: TRBD1
clone_size: .
v_call: TRBV20-1
cdr3_aa: SVTGGYGYT

j_call: TRBJ1-5
d_call: .
clone_size: .
v_call: TRBV6-5
cdr3_aa: ASASGQYNQPQH

j_call: TRBJ1-2
d_call: .
clone_size: .
v_call: TRBV15
cdr3_aa: ATSRYAAGGYT

j_call: TRBJ2-5
d_call: TRBD2
clone_size: few
v_call: TRBV5-6
cdr3_aa: ASSLPGLAIGETQY

j_call: TRBJ1-1
d_call: .
clone_size: .
v_call: TRBV29-1
cdr3_aa: SVYRVGNTEAF

j_call: TRBJ1-2
d_call: TRBD1
clone_size: .
v_call: TRBV7-9
cdr3_aa: ASSLEDRVGYT

j_call: TRBJ2-7
d_call: .
clone_size: .
v_call: TRBV6-2/TRBV6-3
cdr3_aa: ASSFPTGFTYEQY

j_call: TRBJ2-2
d_call: TRBD1
clone_size: .
v_call: TRBV9
cdr3_aa: ASSAGRGQGSGELF

j_call: TRBJ2-5
d_call: TRBD2
clone_size: .
v_call: TRBV30
cdr3_aa: AWSVWASGQETQY